The sample holds many counts of the clone carrying this TCR beta chain. Its specificity is unknown. Using its own MiXCR run on the 5' RACE reads, TCRdb lists one record per CDR3 protein. The table lists 35,000 to 45,000 distinct CDR3 sequences, around 6% of them singletons, with around 12% in the top ten. The data stem from a study of early T cells in non-severe SARS-CoV-2 infection. Study conclusions and caveats: VDJdb matches were skewed toward anti-spike CD8 T cell responses.

V lost 4 bases, J lost 0 bases, and 7 bases lay in between. This CDR3 region has 13 residues. Germline V gene lookup returns CDR1 SGDLS and CDR2 YYNGEE. The chain recombines TRBV9 with TRBJ1-2; D uncertain. The sample was whole blood. The source is an adult who was a healthcare worker with PCR-confirmed SARS-CoV-2 infection or an uninfected control (not recorded which). CDR3: CASSPSTNYGYTF. The CDR3 DNA is TGTGCCAGCAGCCCTTCCACTAACTATGGCTACACCTTC.